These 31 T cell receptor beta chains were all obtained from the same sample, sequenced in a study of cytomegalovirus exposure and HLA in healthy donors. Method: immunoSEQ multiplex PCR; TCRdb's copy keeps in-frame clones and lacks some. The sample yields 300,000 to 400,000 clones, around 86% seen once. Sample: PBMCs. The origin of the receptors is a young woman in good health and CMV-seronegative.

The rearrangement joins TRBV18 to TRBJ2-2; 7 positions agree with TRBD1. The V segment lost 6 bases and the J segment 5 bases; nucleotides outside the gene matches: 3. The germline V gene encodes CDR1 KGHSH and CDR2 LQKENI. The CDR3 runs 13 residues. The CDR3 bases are TGTGCCAGCTCCCAGACAGGGACCGGGGAGCTGTTTTTT. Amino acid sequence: CASSQTGTGELFF.

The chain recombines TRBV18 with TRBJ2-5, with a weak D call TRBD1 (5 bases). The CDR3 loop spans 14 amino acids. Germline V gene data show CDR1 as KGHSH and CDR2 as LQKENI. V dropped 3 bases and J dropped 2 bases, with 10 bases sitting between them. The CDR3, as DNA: TGTGCCAGCTCACCCAGGGCTGGTCAAGAGACCCAGTACTTC. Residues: CASSPRAGQETQYF. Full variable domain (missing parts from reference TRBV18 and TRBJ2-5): NAGVMQNPRHLVRRRGQEARLRCSPMKGHSHVYWYRQLPEEGLKFMVYLQKENIIDESGMPKERFSAEFPKEGPSILRIQQVVRGDSAAYFCASSPRAGQETQYFGPGTRLLVL.

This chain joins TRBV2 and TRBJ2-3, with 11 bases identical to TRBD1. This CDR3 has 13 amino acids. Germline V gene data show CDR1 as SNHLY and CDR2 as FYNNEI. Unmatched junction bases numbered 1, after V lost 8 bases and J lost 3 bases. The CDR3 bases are TGTGCCAGCGGACAGGGGGCTACAGATACGCAGTATTTT. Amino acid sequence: CASGQGATDTQYF.

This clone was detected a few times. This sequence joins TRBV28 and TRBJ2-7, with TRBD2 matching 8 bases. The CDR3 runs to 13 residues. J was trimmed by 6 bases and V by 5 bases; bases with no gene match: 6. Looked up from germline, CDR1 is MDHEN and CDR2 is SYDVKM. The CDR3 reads CASSPGTRPEQYF. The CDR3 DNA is TGTGCCAGCAGTCCCGGGACTAGGCCCGAGCAGTACTTC.

CDR3 amino acids: CASSPRQRNTEAFF. CDR3 bases: TGTGCCAGCAGCCCAAGACAGAGGAACACTGAAGCTTTCTTT. The rearrangement uses TRBV7-6 and TRBJ1-1; D possibly corresponds to TRBD1 (5 bases). CDR1 and CDR2 from the germline V gene are SGHVS and FNYEAQ. The length of the CDR3 is 14 residues. Trimming pared 5 bases from V and 1 base from J, leaving 11 bases between.

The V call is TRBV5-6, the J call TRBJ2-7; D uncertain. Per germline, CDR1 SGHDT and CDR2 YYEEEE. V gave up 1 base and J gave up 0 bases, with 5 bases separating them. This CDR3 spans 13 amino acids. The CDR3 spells CASSLTGSYEQYF. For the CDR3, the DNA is TGTGCCAGCAGCTTGACGGGCTCCTACGAGCAGTACTTC.

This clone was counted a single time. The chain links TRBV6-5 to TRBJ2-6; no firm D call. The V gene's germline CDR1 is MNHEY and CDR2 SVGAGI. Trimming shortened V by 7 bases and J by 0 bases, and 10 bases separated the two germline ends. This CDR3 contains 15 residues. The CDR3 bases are TGTGCCAGCACCCGAGATGGCTCTGGGGCCAACGTCCTGACTTTC. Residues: CASTRDGSGANVLTF.

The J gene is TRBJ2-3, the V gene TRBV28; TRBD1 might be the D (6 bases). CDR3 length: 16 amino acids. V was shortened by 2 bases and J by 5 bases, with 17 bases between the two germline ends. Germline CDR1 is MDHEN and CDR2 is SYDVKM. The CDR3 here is CASSLPGTTEVDTQYF. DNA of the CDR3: TGTGCCAGCAGTTTACCCGGGACAACGGAAGTAGATACGCAGTATTTT.

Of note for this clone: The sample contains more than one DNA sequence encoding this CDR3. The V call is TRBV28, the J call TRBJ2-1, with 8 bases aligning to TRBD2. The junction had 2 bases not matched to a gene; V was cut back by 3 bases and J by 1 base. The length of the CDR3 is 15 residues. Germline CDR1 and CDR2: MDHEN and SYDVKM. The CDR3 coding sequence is TGTGCCAGCAGTTTCAGCGGGAGTTCCTACAATGAGCAGTTCTTC. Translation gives CASSFSGSSYNEQFF.

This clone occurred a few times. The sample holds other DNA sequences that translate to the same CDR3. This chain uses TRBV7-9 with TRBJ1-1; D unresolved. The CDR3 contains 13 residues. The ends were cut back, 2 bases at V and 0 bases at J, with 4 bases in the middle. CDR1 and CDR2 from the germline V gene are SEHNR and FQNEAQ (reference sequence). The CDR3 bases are TGTGCCAGCAGCTTACAGGTGAACACTGAAGCTTTCTTT. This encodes CASSLQVNTEAFF.

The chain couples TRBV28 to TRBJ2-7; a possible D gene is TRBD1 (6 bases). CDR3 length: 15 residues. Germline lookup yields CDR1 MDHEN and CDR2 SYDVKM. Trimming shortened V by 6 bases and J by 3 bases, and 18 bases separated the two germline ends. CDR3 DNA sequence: TGTGCCAGCAGCACCCGGACAGTTTTCGACTACGAGCAGTACTTC. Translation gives CASSTRTVFDYEQYF. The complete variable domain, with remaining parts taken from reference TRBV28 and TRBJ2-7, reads DVKVTQSSRYLVKRTGEKVFLECVQDMDHENMFWYRQDPGLGLRLIYFSYDVKMKEKGDIPEGYSVSREKKERFSLILESASTNQTSMYLCASSTRTVFDYEQYFGPGTRLTVT.

In DNA, the CDR3 is TGCAGCGTTGAAGACCCGGGACAATTTTTGAAAGGCACTGAAGCTTTCTTT. This gives the protein CSVEDPGQFLKGTEAFF. The chain carries TRBV29-1 and TRBJ1-1, with TRBD1 as a possible D gene (6 bases). Deletions cut 0 bases from V and 4 bases from J, with 21 bases between. The CDR3 runs to 17 residues. Per germline, CDR1 SQVTM and CDR2 ANQGSEA.

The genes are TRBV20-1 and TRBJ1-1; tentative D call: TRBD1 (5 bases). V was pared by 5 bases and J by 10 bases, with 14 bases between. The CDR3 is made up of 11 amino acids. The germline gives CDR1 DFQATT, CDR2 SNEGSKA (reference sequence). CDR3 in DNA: TGCAGTGCTGATACAGGATCCGCAGCTTTCTTT. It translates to CSADTGSAAFF.

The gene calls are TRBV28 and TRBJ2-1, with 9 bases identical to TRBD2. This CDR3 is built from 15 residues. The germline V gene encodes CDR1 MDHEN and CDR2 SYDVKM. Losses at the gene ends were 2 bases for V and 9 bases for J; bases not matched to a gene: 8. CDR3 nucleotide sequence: TGTGCCAGCAGTTTAGATCACTTAGCGGGAGTTGAGCAGTTCTTC. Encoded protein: CASSLDHLAGVEQFF.

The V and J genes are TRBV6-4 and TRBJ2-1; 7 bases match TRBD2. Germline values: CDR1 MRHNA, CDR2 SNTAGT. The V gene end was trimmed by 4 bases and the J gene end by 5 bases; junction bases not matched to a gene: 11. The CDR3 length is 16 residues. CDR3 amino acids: CASSVMMGEGHNEQFF. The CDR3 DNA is TGTGCCAGCAGTGTTATGATGGGGGAGGGCCACAATGAGCAGTTCTTC.

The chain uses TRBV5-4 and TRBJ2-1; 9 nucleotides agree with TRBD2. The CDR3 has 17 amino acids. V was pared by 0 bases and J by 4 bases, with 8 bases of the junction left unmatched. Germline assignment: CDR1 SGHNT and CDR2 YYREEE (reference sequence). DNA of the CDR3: TGTGCCAGCAGCTTGGGTGGCGGGAGGGCCTCATACAATGAGCAGTTCTTC. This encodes CASSLGGGRASYNEQFF. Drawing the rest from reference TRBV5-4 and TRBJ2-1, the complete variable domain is ETGVTQSPTHLIKTRGQQVTLRCSSQSGHNTVSWYQQALGQGPQFIFQYYREEENGRGNFPPRFSGLQFPNYSSELNVNALELDDSALYLCASSLGGGRASYNEQFFGPGTRLTVL.

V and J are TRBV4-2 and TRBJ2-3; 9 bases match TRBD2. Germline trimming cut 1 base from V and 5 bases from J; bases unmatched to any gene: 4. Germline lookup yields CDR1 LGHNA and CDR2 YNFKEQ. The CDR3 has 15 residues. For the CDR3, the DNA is TGTGCCAGCAGCCAAGGCGAACTAGCGGGAGATACGCAGTATTTT. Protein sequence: CASSQGELAGDTQYF.

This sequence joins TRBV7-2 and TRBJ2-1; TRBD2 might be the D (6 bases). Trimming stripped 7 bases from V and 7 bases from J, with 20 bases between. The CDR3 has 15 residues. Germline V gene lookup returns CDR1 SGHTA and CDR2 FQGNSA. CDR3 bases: TGTGCCAGCACCCTGGGCGGGACGGGTCGGAATGAGCAGTTCTTC. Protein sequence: CASTLGGTGRNEQFF.

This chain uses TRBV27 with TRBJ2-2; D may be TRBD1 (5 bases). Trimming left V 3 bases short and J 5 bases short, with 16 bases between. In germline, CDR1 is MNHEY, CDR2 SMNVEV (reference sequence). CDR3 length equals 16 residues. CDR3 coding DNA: TGTGCCAGCAGTTTGGGGTGGGGCGTTGTGACCGGGGAGCTGTTTTTT. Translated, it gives CASSLGWGVVTGELFF.

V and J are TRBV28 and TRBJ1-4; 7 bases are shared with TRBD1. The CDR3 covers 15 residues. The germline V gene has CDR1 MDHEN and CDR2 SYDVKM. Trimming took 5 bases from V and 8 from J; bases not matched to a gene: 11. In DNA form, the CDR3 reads TGTGCCAGCAGTCCAAGACAGGGCCAGAGGGAAAAACTGTTTTTT. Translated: CASSPRQGQREKLFF.

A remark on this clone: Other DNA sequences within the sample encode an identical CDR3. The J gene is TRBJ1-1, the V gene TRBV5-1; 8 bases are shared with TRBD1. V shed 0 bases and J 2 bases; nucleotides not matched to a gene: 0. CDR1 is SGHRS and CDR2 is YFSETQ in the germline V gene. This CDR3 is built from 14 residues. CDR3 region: CASSLAGGNTEAFF. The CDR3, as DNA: TGCGCCAGCAGCTTGGCAGGGGGCAACACTGAAGCTTTCTTT.

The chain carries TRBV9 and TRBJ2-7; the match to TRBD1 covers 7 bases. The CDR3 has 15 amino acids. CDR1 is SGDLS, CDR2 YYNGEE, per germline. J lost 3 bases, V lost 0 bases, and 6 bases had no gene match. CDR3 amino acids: CASSVGQGASYEQYF. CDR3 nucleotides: TGTGCCAGCAGCGTAGGACAGGGAGCGAGCTACGAGCAGTACTTC. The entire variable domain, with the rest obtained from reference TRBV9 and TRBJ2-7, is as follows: DSGVTQTPKHLITATGQRVTLRCSPRSGDLSVYWYQQSLDQGLQFLIQYYNGEERAKGNILERFSAQQFPDLHSELNLSSLELGDSALYFCASSVGQGASYEQYFGPGTRLTVT.

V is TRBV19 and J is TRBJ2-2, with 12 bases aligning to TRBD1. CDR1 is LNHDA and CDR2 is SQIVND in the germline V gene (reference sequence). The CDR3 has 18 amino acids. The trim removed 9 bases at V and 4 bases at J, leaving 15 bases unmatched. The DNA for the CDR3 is TGTGCCAGCTCACCTCCGGGACAGGGGGCGTTATTCACCGGGGAGCTGTTTTTT. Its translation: CASSPPGQGALFTGELFF.

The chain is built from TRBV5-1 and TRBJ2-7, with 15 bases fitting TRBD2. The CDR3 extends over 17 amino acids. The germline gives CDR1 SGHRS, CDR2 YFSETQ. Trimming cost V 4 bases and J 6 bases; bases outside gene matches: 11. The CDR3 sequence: CASSLERTSGRVSEQYF. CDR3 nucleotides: TGCGCCAGCAGCCTGGAACGGACTAGCGGGAGGGTAAGCGAGCAGTACTTC.

CDR3 residues: CASRLTTGGLMNTEAFF. CDR3 DNA: TGTGCCAGCAGATTAACCACAGGGGGTCTAATGAACACTGAAGCTTTCTTT. The chain carries TRBV11-2 and TRBJ1-1; 8 positions agree with TRBD1. The CDR3 sequence is 17 residues long. After removal of 6 bases from V and 0 bases from J, the junction contained 12 bases not matched to a gene. Germline CDR1 SGHAT, CDR2 FQNNGV.

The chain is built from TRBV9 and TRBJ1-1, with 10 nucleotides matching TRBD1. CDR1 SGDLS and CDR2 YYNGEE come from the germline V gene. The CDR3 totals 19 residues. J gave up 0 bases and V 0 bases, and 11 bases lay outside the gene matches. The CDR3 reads CASSVGPLPGQGLNTEAFF. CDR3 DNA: TGTGCCAGCAGCGTAGGCCCTCTTCCGGGACAGGGGTTGAACACTGAAGCTTTCTTT.

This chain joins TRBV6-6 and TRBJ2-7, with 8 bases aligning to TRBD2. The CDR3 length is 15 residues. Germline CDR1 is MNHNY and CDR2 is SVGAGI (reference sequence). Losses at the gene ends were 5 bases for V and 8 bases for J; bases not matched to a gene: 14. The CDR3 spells CASSPGGAGAPQQYF. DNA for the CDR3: TGTGCCAGCAGTCCCGGTGGAGCGGGGGCGCCGCAGCAGTACTTC.

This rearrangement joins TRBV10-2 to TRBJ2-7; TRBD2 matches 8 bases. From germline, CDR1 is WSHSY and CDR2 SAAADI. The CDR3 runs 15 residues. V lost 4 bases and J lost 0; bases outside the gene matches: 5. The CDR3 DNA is TGCGCCAGCAGTGGAACTAGCGGTCCCTCCTACGAGCAGTACTTC. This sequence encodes CASSGTSGPSYEQYF.

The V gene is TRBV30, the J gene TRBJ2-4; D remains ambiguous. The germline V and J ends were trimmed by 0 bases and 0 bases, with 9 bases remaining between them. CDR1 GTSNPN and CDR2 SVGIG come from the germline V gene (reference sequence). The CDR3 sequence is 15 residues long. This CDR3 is CAWSVGLIAKNIQYF. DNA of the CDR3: TGTGCCTGGAGTGTGGGCTTAATAGCCAAAAACATTCAGTACTTC.

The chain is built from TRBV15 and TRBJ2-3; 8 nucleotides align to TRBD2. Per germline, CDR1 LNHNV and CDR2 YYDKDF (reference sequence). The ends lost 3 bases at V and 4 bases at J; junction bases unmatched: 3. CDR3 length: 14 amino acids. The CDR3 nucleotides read TGTGCCACCAGCAGTAGCGGGAACGCAGATACGCAGTATTTT. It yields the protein CATSSSGNADTQYF.

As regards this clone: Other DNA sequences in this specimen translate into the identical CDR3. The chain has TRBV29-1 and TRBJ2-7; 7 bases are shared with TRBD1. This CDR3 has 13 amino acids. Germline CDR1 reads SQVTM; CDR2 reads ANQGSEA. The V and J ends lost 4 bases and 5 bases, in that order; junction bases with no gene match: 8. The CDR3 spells CSVGGQGVHEQYF. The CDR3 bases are TGCAGCGTTGGCGGGCAGGGGGTACACGAGCAGTACTTC.